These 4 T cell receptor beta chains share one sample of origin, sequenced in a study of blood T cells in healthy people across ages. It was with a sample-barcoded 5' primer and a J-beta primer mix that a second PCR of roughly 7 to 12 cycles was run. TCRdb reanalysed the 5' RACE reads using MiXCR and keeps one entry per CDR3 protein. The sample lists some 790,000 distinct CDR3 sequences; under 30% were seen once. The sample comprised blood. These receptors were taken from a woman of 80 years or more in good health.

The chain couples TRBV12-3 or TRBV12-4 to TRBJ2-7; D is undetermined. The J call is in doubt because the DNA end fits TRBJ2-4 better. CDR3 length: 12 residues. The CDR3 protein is CASSLVASIQYF. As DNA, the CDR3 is TGTGCCAGCAGTCTGGTCGCCTCCATTCAGTACTTC.

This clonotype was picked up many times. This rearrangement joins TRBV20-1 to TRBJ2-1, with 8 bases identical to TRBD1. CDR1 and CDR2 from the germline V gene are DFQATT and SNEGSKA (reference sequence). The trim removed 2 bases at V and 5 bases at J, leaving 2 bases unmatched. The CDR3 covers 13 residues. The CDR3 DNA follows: TGCAGTGCTAGATACAGGGGGGACAATGAGCAGTTCTTC. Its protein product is CSARYRGDNEQFF.

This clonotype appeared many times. CDR3: CSAGVPGETQYF. The CDR3 coding sequence is TGCAGCGCGGGGGTCCCAGGGGAGACCCAGTACTTC. This sequence joins TRBV29-1 and TRBJ2-5, with D maybe TRBD2 (6 bases). The CDR3 loop spans 12 amino acids. V was pared by 7 bases and J by 5 bases, with 14 bases between. From germline, CDR1 is SQVTM and CDR2 ANQGSEA.

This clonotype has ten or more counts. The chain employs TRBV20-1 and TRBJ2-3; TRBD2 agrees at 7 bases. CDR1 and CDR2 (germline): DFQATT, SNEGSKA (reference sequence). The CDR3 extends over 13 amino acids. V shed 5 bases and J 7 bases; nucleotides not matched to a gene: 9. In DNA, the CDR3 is TGCAGTGCTCTACACCCCGGGGGGTATACGCAGTATTTT. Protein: CSALHPGGYTQYF.